This T cell receptor beta chain was sequenced during a study of CD8 T cells in ankylosing spondylitis. There are many counts of this clonotype. Its target is not known. Findings and caveats of the study: Apparently characteristic of ankylosing spondylitis blood was a TCR beta motif (fewer than 10 highly homologous variants).

Quantitative molecular-barcoded 5'-RACE generated the TCR beta libraries. TCRdb passed the 5' RACE reads through MiXCR, listing each CDR3 protein once. The sample shows just under 350,000 distinct CDR3 sequences, about 14% of them seen only once. Germline CDR1 is SGHKS and CDR2 is YYEKEE (reference sequence). The CDR3 is 14 amino acids. The junction had 4 bases not matched to a gene; V was cut back by 3 bases and J by 2 bases. The sample consisted of blood, either unsorted or a sorted T cell fraction (not recorded which). This receptor was identified in a male donor with ankylosing spondylitis or in good health (not recorded which). The rearrangement links TRBV5-5 to TRBJ2-7, with 8 bases identical to TRBD2. The CDR3 reads CASSSSGSTYEQYF. In DNA form, the CDR3 reads TGTGCCAGCAGCTCCAGCGGGAGTACCTACGAGCAGTACTTC.